This T cell receptor (beta chain) originates from a study of identical twins. The V and J ends lost 5 bases and 0 bases respectively, with 15 bases between them. This CDR3 has 16 residues. This clonotype was observed many times. What it recognizes is unknown. Points from the study as a whole: These conclusions were based on statistical analysis (cross-sectional, not following the same donors).

TCRdb used MiXCR to reprocess the 5' RACE reads, holding one entry per CDR3 protein. This sample has about 900,000 distinct CDR3 sequences, with approximately 13% found just once. This same sample was also part of a study on yellow fever vaccine responses in identical twins.

The rearrangement uses TRBV12-3 or TRBV12-4 and TRBJ2-3; unclear D gene. The sequence was collected from a woman under 30 in good health. Sample: PBMCs. In nucleotides, the CDR3 is TGTGCCAGCAGTCCCCCCGGCGACCCAAGCACAGATACGCAGTATTTT. Its protein is CASSPPGDPSTDTQYF.